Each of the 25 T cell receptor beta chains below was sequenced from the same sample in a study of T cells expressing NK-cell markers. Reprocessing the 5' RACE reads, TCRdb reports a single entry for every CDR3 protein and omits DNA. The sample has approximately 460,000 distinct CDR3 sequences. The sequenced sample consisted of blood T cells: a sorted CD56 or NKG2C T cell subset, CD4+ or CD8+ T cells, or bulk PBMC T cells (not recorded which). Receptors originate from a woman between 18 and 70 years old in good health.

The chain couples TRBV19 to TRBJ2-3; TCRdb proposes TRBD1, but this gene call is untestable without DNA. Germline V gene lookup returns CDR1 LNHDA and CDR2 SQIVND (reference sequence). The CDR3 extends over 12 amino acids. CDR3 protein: CAIGQGTDTQYF.

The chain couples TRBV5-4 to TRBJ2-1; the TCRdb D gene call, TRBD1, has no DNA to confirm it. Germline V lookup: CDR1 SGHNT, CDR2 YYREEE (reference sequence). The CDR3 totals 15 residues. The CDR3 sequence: CASSLPGQGADEQFF.

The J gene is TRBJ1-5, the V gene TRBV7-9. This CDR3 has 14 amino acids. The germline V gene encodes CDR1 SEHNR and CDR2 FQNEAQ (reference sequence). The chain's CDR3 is CASSLDSHNQPQHF.

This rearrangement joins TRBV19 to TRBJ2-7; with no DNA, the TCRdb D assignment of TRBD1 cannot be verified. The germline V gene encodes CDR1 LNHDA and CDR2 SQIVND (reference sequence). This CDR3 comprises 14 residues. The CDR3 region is CASSSRTAAYEQYF.

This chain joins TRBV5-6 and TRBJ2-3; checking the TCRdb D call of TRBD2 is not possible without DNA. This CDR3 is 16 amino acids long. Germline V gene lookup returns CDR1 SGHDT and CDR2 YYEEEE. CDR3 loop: CASSWTLLTSRDTQYF.

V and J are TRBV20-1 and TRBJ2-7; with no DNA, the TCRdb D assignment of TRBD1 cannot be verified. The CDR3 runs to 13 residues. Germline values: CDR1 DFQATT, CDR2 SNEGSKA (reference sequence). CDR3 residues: CSASNVREYEQYF.

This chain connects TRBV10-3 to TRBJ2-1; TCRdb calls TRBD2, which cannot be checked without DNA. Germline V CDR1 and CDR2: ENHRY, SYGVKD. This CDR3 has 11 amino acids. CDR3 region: CAISGGRAGIF.

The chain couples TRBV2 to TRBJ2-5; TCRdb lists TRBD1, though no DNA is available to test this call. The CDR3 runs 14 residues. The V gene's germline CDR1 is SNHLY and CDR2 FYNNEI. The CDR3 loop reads CASTRTGGRETQYF.

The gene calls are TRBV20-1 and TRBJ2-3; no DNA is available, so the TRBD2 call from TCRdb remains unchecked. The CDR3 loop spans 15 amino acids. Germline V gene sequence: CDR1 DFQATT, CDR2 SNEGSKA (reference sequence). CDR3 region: CSAPTSGALTDTQYF.

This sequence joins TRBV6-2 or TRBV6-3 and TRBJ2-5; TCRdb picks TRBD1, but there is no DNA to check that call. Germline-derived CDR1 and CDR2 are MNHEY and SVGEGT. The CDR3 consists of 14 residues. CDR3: CASVHRGGGRTQYF.

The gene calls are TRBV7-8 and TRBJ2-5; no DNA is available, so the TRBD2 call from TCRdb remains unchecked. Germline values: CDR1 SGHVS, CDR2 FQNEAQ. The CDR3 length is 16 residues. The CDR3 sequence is CASSPNSGRMTETQYF.

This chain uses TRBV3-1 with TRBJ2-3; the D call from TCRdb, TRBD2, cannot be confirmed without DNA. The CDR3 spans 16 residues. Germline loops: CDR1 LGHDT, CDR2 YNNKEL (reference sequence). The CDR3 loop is CASSQEGGIETDTQYF.

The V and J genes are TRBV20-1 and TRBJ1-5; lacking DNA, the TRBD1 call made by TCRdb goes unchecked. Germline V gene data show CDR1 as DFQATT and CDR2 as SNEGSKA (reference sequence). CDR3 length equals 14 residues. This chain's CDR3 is CSAPPRGGGQPQHF.

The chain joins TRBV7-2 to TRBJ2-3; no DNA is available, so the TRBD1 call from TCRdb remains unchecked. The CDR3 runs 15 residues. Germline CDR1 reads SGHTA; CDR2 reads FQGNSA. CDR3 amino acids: CASSLGGVGTDTQYF.

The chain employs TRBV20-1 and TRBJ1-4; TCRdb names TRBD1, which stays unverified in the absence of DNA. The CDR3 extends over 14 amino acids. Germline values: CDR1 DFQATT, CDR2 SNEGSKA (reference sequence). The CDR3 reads CSATSGGRGEKLFF.

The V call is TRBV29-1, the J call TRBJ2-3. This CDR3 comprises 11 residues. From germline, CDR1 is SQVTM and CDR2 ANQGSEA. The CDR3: CSAWGGDTQYF.

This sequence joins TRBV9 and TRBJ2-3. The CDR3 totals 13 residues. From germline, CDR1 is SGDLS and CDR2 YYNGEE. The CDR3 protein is CASSVESTDTQYF.

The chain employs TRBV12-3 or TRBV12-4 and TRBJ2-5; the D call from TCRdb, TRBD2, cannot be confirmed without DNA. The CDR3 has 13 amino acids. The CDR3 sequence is CASTTSTGETQYF.

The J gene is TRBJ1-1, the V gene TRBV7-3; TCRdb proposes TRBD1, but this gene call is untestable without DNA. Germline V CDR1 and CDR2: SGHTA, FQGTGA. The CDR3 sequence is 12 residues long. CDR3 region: CASSGPDTEAFF.

CDR3 sequence reads: CASRASGANVLTF. The chain employs TRBV19 and TRBJ2-6. The CDR3 is made up of 13 amino acids. Germline-derived CDR1 and CDR2 are LNHDA and SQIVND (reference sequence).

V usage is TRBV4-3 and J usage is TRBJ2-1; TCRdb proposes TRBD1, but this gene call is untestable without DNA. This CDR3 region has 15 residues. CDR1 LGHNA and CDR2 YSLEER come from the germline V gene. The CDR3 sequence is CASSQTGRVNDEQFF.

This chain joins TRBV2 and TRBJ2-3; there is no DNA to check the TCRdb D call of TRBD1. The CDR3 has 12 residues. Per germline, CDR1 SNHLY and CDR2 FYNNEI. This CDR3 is CASSRGRDTQYF.

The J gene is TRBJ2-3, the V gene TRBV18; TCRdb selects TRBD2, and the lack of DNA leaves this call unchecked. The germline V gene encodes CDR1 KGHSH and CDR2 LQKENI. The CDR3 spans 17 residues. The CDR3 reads CASSPPGLAGAADTQYF.

The CDR3 region is CSARTGLAGDLGLNTDTQYF. This rearrangement joins TRBV20-1 to TRBJ2-3; the D gene TCRdb calls, TRBD2, cannot be checked with no DNA. In germline, CDR1 is DFQATT, CDR2 SNEGSKA (reference sequence). The CDR3 has 20 residues.

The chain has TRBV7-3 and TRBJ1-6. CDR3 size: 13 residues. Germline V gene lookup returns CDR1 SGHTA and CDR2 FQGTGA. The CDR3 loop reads CASSRSYNSPLHF.